This T cell receptor beta chain stems from a study of blood T cells in healthy people across ages. Overall study findings and caveats: Older individuals had lower TCR beta diversity per million T cells (the decline was roughly linear). PBMCs were not sorted, which prevented a conclusive comparison of naive versus antigen-experienced cells.

Each donor was a healthy Caucasian individual from Russia, aged 6 to 90. In the case of this clonotype: Its antigen is undetermined.

V lost 6 bases and J lost 3, with 15 bases in between. The CDR3 runs 13 residues. Per the germline V gene, CDR1 is DFQATT and CDR2 is SNEGSKA (reference sequence). A J-beta primer mix and a sample-barcoded 5' primer were used in a second PCR of about 7 to 12 cycles. TCRdb re-derived calls from the 5' RACE reads in MiXCR, one entry per CDR3 protein. The sample has roughly 730,000 distinct CDR3 sequences; roughly three fifths are singletons. Specimen: blood. This receptor was taken from a man between 40 and 49 years old in good health. The J gene is TRBJ2-7, the V gene TRBV20-1; D possibly corresponds to TRBD1 (6 bases). This chain's CDR3 is CSAHSIRGYEQYF. The CDR3 DNA follows: TGCAGTGCCCACTCGATCAGGGGCTACGAGCAGTACTTC.